Reported below is one T cell receptor (beta chain). The V gene end was trimmed by 3 bases and the J gene end by 7 bases; junction bases not matched to a gene: 6. The CDR3 spans 14 residues. The V gene's germline CDR1 is SGHTA and CDR2 FQGNSA. These data belong to a study of blood T cell repertoires in COVID-19. For the study at large: Sources were T cells, B-cell-depleted T cells, or PBMCs; the material itself was cDNA or gDNA.

Produced via immunoSEQ multiplex PCR; TCRdb's table is partial and in-frame only. In the table there are about 300,000 clones, around 90% of which are singletons. The clonotype originates from a woman in her thirties or forties who had recovered from COVID-19. Sequencing was carried out using PBMCs or T cells enriched from blood (not recorded which). V gene TRBV7-2 combines with J gene TRBJ1-2; 9 nucleotides match TRBD1. The CDR3 sequence: CASSFRDRASGYTF. The CDR3 bases are TGTGCCAGCAGCTTCCGGGACAGGGCTTCTGGCTACACCTTC.